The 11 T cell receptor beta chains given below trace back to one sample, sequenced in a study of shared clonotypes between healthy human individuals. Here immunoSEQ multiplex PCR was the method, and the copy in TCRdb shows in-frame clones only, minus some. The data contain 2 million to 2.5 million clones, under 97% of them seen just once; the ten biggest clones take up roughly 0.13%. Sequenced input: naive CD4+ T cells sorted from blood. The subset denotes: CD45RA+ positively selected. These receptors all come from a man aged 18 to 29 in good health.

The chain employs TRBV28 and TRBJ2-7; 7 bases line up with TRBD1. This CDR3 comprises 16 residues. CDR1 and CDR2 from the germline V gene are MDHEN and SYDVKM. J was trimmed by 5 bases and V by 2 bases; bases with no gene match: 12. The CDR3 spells CASSLTVLQGNDEQYF. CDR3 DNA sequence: TGTGCCAGCAGTTTAACGGTGTTACAGGGGAACGACGAGCAGTACTTC.

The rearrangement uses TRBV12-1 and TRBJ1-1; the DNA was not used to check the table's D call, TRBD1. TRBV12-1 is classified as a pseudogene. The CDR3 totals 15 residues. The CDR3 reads CASSFASPLNTEAFF. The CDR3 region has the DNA TGTGCCAGCAGCTTTGCCAGTCCCTTGAACACTGAAGCTTTCTTT.

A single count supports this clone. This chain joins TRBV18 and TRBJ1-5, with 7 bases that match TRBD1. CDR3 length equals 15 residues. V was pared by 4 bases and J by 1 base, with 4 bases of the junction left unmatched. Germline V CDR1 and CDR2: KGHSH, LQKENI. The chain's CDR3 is CASSLQGVSNQPQHF. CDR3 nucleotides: TGTGCCAGCTCACTGCAGGGGGTGAGCAATCAGCCCCAGCATTTT.

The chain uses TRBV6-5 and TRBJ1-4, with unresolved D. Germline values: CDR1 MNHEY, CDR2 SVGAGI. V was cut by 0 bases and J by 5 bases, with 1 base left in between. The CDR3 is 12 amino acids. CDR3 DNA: TGTGCCAGCAGTTACTCGAATGAAAAACTGTTTTTT. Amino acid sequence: CASSYSNEKLFF.

The CDR3 DNA follows: TGTGCCAGCAGCCCCGGGGGGTTCTCCTACGAGCAGTACTTC. Residues: CASSPGGFSYEQYF. V is TRBV11-2 and J is TRBJ2-7, with TRBD2 identical over 7 bases. Unmatched junction bases numbered 4, after V lost 5 bases and J lost 0 bases. Per the germline V gene, CDR1 is SGHAT and CDR2 is FQNNGV. The CDR3 sequence is 14 residues long.

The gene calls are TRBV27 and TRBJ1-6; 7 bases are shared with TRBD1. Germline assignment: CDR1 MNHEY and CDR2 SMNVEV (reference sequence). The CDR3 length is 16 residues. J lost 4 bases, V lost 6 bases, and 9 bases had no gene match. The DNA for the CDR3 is TGTGCCAGCAGACCGGGACAGCTACAATATAATTCACCCCTCCACTTT. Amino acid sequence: CASRPGQLQYNSPLHF.

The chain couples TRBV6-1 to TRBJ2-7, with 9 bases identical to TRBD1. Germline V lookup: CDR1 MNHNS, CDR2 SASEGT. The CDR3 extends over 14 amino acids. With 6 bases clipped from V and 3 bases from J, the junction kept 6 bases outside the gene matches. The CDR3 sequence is CASRGRGQGYEQYF. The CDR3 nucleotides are TGTGCCAGCAGGGGGAGGGGACAGGGCTACGAGCAGTACTTC.

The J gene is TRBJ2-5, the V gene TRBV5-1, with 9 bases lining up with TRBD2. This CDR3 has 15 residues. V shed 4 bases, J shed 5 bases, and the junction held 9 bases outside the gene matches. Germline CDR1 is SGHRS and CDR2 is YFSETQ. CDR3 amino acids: CASSARLAVGETQYF. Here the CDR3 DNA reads TGCGCCAGCAGCGCCCGACTAGCGGTCGGCGAGACCCAGTACTTC.

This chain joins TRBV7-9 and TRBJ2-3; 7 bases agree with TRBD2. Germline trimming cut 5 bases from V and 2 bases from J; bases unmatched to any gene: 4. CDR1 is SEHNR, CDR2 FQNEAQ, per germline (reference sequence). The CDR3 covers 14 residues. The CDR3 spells CASSPRGDTDTQYF. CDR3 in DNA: TGTGCCAGCAGCCCCCGGGGGGACACAGATACGCAGTATTTT.

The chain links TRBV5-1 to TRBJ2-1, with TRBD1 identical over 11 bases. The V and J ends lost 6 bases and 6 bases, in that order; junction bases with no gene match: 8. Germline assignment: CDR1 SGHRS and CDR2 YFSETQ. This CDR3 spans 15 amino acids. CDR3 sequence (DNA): TGCGCCAGCACCAAGAGGACAGGGGGCTTCAATGAGCAGTTCTTC. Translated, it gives CASTKRTGGFNEQFF.

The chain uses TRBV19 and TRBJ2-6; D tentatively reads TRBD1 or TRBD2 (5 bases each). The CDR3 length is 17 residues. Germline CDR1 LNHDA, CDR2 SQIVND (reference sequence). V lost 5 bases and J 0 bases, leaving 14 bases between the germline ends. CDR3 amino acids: CASSPSGPTSGANVLTF. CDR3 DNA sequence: TGTGCCAGTAGTCCGTCGGGACCGACCTCTGGGGCCAACGTCCTGACTTTC. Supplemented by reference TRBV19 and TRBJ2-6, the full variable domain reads DGGITQSPKYLFRKEGQNVTLSCEQNLNHDAMYWYRQDPGQGLRLIYYSQIVNDFQKGDIAEGYSVSREKKESFPLTVTSAQKNPTAFYLCASSPSGPTSGANVLTFGAGSRLTVL.